This T cell receptor beta chain was sequenced during a study of cytomegalovirus exposure and HLA in healthy donors. General observations from the study: Later analysis suggested most CMV-associated TCR beta chains were HLA-restricted. Rarity marked most TCR sequences, yet some public TCRs occurred in many donors.

The PCR ran on 60 Vbeta and 13 Jbeta primers. The repertoire was sequenced with immunoSEQ multiplex PCR; TCRdb's copy has only in-frame clones and lacks some. Among roughly 120,000 clones listed, about three quarters were seen once. Points on this clone: Its antigen is currently unknown.

Between the trimmed V and J ends, which lost 5 bases and 5 bases, there was a span of 12 bases. The CDR3 extends over 13 amino acids. Germline CDR1 and CDR2: MNHNY and SVGAGI (reference sequence). This rearrangement joins TRBV6-6 to TRBJ1-2; a weak D match, TRBD1 (5 bases). This clonotype was obtained from a human donor in good health. The sequenced sample was PBMCs. CDR3 residues: CASSTFGHYGYTF. The CDR3, as DNA: TGTGCCAGCAGTACCTTCGGACATTATGGCTACACCTTC.